This TCR beta chain stems from a study of shared clonotypes between healthy human individuals. The study, taken as a whole, reports: Against clonotypes common to all four donors, non-shared ones had lower generation probabilities.

Per the original data handling: Junction-only sequences without quality scores came from ImmunoSEQ, so filtering differed. TCRdb's table, derived via immunoSEQ multiplex PCR, lists solely in-frame clones and lacks some. V and J calls and clone size follow that table, whereas D and trimming were derived from the DNA. The table has about 2.4 million clones, roughly 93% seen once. V dropped 7 bases and J dropped 0; count of bases not matched to a gene: 9. This CDR3 is 16 amino acids long. Germline V gene data show CDR1 as MDHEN and CDR2 as SYDVKM. Details on this clone: The antigen remains unidentified.

The material sequenced was naive CD4+ T cells from PBMCs. Subset given: CD45RA+ positively selected. The rearrangement joins TRBV28 to TRBJ1-5, with 7 positions matching TRBD1. The receptor's source is a man younger than 35 in good health. Some clones in this sample may be carry-over from other donors' samples. The DNA for the CDR3 is TGTGCCAGCACCCCAGGGGGGGCTTATAGCAATCAGCCCCAGCATTTT. Its translation is CASTPGGAYSNQPQHF.